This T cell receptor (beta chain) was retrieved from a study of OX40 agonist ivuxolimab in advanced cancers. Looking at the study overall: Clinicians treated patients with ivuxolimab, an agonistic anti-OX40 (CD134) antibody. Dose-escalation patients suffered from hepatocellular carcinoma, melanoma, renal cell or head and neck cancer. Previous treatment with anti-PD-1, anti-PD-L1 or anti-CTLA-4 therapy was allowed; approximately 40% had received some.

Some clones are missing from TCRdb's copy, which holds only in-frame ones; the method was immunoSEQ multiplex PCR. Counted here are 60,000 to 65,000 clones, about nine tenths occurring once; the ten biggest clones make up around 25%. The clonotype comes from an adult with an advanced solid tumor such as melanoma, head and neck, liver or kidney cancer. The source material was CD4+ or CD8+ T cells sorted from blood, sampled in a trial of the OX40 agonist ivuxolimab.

The CDR3 region has the DNA TGTGCCAGCAGTGAAGCGCGAGCTTACGAGCAGTACTTC. Protein sequence: CASSEARAYEQYF. The chain recombines TRBV2 with TRBJ2-7; D is unresolved. The ends were cut back, 0 bases at V and 4 bases at J, with 7 bases in the middle. The CDR3 contains 13 residues. Germline values: CDR1 SNHLY, CDR2 FYNNEI.